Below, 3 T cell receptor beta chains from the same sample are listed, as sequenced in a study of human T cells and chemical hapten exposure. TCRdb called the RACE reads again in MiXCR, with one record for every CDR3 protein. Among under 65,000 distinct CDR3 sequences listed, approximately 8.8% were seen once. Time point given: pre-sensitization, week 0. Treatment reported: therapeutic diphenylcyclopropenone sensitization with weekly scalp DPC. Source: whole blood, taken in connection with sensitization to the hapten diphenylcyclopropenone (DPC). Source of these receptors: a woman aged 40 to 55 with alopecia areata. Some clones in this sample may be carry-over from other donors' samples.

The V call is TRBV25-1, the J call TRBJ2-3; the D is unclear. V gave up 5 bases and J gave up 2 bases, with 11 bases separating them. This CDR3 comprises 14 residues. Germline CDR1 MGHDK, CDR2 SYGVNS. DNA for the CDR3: TGTGCCAGCAGTTTGGTAGGAAACACAGATACGCAGTATTTT. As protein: CASSLVGNTDTQYF.

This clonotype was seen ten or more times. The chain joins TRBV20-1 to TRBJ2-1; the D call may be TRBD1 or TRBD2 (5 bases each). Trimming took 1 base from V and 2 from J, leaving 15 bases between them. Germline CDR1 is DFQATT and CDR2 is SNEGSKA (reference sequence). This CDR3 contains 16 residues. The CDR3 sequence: CSARGTPGRTYNEQFF. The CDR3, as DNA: TGCAGTGCTAGAGGGACACCGGGACGGACCTACAATGAGCAGTTCTTC.

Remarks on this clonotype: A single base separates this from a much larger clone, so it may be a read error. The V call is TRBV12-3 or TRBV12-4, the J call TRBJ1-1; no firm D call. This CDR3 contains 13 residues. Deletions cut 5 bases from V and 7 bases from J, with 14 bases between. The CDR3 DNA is TGTGCCAGCAGTCGCCGACGGCTTTTTGAAGCTTTCTTT. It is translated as CASSRRRLFEAFF.